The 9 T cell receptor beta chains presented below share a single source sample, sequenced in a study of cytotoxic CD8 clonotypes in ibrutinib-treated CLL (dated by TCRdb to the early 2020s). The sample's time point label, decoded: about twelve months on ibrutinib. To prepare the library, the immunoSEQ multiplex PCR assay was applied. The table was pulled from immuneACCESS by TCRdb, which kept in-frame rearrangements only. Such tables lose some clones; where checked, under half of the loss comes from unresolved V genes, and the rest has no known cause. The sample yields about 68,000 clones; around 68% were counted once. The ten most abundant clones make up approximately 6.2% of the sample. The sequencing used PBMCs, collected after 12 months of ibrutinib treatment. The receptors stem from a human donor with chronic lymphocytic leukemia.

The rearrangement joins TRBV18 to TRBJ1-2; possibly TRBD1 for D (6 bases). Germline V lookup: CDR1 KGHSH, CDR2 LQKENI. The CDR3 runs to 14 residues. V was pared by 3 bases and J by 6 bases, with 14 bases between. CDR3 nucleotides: TGTGCCAGCTCACCGCAGCTTGAGGGGGATGGCTACACCTTC. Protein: CASSPQLEGDGYTF.

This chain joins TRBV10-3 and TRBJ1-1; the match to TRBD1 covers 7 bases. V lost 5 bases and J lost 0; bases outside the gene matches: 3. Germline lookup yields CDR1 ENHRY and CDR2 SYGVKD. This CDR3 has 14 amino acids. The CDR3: CAISSGTVNTEAFF. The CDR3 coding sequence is TGTGCCATCAGTAGCGGGACAGTGAACACTGAAGCTTTCTTT.

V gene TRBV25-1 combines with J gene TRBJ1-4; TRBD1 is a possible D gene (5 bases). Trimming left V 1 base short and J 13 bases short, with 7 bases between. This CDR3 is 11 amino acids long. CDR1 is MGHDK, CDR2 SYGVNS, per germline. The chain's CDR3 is CASSEWGGLFF. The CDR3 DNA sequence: TGTGCCAGCAGTGAATGGGGGGGACTGTTTTTT. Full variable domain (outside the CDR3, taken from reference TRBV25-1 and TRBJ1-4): EADIYQTPRYLVIGTGKKITLECSQTMGHDKMYWYQQDPGMELHLIHYSYGVNSTEKGDLSSESTVSRIRTEHFPLTLESARPSHTSQYLCASSEWGGLFFGSGTQLSVL.

The DNA of the CDR3 is TGTGCCAGTAGTATAGGTGACCAGCCCCAGCATTTT. It specifies CASSIGDQPQHF. This chain joins TRBV19 and TRBJ1-5; D not certain. The CDR3 spans 12 residues. CDR1 LNHDA and CDR2 SQIVND come from the germline V gene (reference sequence). Trimming took off 1 base at V and 7 bases at J, with 5 bases between the two ends. Based on the CDR3 plus reference TRBV19 and TRBJ1-5, the full variable domain is DGGITQSPKYLFRKEGQNVTLSCEQNLNHDAMYWYRQDPGQGLRLIYYSQIVNDFQKGDIAEGYSVSREKKESFPLTVTSAQKNPTAFYLCASSIGDQPQHFGDGTRLSIL.

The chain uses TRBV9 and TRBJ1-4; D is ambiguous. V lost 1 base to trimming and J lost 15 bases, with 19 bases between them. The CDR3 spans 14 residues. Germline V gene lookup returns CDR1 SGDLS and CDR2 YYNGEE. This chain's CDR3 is CASSVNSRRGFLFF. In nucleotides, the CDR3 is TGTGCCAGCAGCGTAAACTCCCGACGGGGATTCTTGTTTTTT.

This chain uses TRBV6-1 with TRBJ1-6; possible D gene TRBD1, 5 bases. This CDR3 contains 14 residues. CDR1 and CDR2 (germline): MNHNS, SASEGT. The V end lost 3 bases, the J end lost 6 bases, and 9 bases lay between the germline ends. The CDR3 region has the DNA TGTGCCAGCAGTGACCGACAGTTTAATTCACCCCTCCACTTT. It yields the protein CASSDRQFNSPLHF.

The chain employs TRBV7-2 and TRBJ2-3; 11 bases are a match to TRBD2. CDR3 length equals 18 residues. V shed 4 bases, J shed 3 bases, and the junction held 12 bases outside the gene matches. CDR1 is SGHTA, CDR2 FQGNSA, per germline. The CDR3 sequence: CASSYGTSGIIRTDTQYF. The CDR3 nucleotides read TGTGCCAGCAGCTACGGGACTAGCGGAATTATAAGGACAGATACGCAGTATTTT.

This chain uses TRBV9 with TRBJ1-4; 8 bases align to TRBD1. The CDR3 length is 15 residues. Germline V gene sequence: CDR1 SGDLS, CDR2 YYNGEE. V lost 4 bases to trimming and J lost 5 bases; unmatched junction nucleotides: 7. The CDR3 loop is CASSSQTGANEKLFF. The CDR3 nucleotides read TGTGCCAGCAGCTCTCAGACAGGGGCAAATGAAAAACTGTTTTTT.

CDR3 in amino acids: CASIVGVTSYEQYF. CDR3 nucleotide sequence: TGTGCCAGCATCGTAGGGGTCACCTCCTACGAGCAGTACTTC. This sequence joins TRBV2 and TRBJ2-7; D might be TRBD1 (5 bases). The V and J ends lost 7 bases and 0 bases respectively, with 13 bases between them. The CDR3 is 14 amino acids. Germline V CDR1 and CDR2: SNHLY, FYNNEI. The full variable domain, its missing parts supplied by reference TRBV2 and TRBJ2-7, is EPEVTQTPSHQVTQMGQEVILRCVPISNHLYFYWYRQILGQKVEFLVSFYNNEISEKSEIFDDQFSVERPDGSNFTLKIRSTKLEDSAMYFCASIVGVTSYEQYFGPGTRLTVT.